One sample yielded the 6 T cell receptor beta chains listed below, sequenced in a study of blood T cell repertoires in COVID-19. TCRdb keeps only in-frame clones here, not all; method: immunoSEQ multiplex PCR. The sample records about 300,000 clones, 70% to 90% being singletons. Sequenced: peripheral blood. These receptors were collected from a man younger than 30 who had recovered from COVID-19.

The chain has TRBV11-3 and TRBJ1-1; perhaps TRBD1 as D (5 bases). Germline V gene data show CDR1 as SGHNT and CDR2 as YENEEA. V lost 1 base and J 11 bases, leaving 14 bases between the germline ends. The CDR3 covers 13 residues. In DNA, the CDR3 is TGTGCCAGCAGCTTAGGGACGACGGAGGGGGCTTTCTTT. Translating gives CASSLGTTEGAFF.

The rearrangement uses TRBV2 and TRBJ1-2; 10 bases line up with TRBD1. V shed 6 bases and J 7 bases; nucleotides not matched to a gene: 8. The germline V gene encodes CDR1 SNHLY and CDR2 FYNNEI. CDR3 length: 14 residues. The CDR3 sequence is CASSGTGALGGYTF. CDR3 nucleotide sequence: TGTGCCAGCAGCGGGACAGGGGCATTAGGTGGCTACACCTTC.

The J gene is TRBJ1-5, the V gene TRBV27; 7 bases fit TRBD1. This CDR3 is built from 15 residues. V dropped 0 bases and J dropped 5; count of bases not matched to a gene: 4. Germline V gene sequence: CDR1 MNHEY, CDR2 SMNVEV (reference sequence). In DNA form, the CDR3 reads TGTGCCAGCAGTTTATCGTGGACAGGAGATCAGCCCCAGCATTTT. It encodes CASSLSWTGDQPQHF.

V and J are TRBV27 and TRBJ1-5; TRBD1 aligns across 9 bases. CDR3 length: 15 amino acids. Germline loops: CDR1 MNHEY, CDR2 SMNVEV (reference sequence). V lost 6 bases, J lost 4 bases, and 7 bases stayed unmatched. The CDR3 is CASRRRDRDNQPQHF. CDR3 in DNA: TGTGCCAGCAGGCGCCGGGACAGGGATAATCAGCCCCAGCATTTT.

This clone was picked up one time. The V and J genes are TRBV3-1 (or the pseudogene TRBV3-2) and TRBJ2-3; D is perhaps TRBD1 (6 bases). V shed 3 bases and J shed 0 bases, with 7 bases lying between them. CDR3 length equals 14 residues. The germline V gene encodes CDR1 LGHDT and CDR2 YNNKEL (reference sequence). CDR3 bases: TGTGCCAGCAGCCACGGACAGAGCACAGATACGCAGTATTTT. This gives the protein CASSHGQSTDTQYF.

The CDR3 bases are TGTGGCAGTGCATCCGCAGCCCTGCCCCAAGGTCCGGACAGGAACACTGAAGCTTTCTTT. Protein: CGSASAALPQGPDRNTEAFF. The chain has TRBV8-1 and TRBJ1-1; TRBD1, the table's D call, was not compared with the DNA. TRBV8-1 is tagged as a pseudogene. The CDR3 totals 20 residues.